Listed below are T cell receptor beta chains from one sample, sequenced in a study of blood T cell repertoires in COVID-19. Method: immunoSEQ multiplex PCR; TCRdb's copy keeps in-frame clones and lacks some. The sample lists 90,000 to 130,000 clones, about four fifths seen once, with about 4% in the top ten. The sample taken for sequencing was peripheral blood. All receptors come from a woman aged 70-85 years with acute or convalescent COVID-19. The CDR3 runs from the conserved cysteine through the conserved F or W. D genes are given only for firm matches.

DNA: TGTGCCAGCAGCCAAGGTTTTAGGGGTTTCTTT
CDR3: CASSQGFRGFF
J: TRBJ1-1
V: TRBV3-1/TRBV3-2
D: NA

DNA: TGTGCCAGCAGTTCCCTGCGGTTCTCCTACGAGCAGTACTTC
CDR3: CASSSLRFSYEQYF
J: TRBJ2-7
V: TRBV27
D: NA

DNA: TGTGCCAGCTCACCAAGGGGACAGGGGGAATTTAGCAATCAGCCCCAGCATTTT
CDR3: CASSPRGQGEFSNQPQHF
J: TRBJ1-5
V: TRBV18
D: TRBD1

DNA: TGTGCCAGCAGTTACTTAACAGCCTCCTACAATGAGCAGTTCTTC
CDR3: CASSYLTASYNEQFF
J: TRBJ2-1
V: TRBV6-6
D: NA

DNA: TGCGCCAGCAGCTACTCAGGAGGGGATAATGAAAAACTGTTTTTT
CDR3: CASSYSGGDNEKLFF
J: TRBJ1-4
V: TRBV5-1
D: NA

DNA: TGTGCCAGCAGCCAAGGGAGCATGTCCTACAATGAGCAGTTCTTC
CDR3: CASSQGSMSYNEQFF
J: TRBJ2-1
V: TRBV3-1/TRBV3-2
D: NA

DNA: TGTGCCACCGAGACAGGGGGCGGTCAGCCCCAGCATTTT
CDR3: CATETGGGQPQHF
J: TRBJ1-5
V: TRBV10-3
D: TRBD1

DNA: TGTGCCAGCAGTTACTGGGGCCTCACAGATACGCAGTATTTT
CDR3: CASSYWGLTDTQYF
J: TRBJ2-3
V: TRBV6-5
D: NA

DNA: TGTGCCAGCAGTGAGTTGGGTTCGGGAACGCAGTATTTT
CDR3: CASSELGSGTQYF
J: TRBJ2-3
V: TRBV6-1
D: NA

DNA: TGTGCCAGCAGCCCCAGGGGCGCCCTCTCCTACGAGCAGTACTTC
CDR3: CASSPRGALSYEQYF
J: TRBJ2-7
V: TRBV3-1/TRBV3-2
D: NA

DNA: TGCGCCAGCAGTTCTGGTGGACAGGGGATGGGTTCACCCCTCCACTTT
CDR3: CASSSGGQGMGSPLHF
J: TRBJ1-6
V: TRBV5-1
D: TRBD1

DNA: TGTGCCAGTAGTATAGCGCCGGGATCGCTGGGTTCACCCCTCCACTTT
CDR3: CASSIAPGSLGSPLHF
J: TRBJ1-6
V: TRBV19
D: NA